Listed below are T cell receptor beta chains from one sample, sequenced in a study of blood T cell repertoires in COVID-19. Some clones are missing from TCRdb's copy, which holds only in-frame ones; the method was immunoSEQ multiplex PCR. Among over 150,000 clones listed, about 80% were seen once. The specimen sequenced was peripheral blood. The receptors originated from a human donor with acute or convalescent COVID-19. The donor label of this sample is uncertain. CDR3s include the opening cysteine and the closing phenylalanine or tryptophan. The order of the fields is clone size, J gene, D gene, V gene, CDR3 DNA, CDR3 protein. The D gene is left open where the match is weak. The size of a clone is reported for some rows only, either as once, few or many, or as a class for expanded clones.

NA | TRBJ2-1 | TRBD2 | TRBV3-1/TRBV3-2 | TGTGCCAGCAGGCTGGGACTAGCGGGCCGCAATGAGCAGTTCTTC | CASRLGLAGRNEQFF
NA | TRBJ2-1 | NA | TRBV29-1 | TGCAGCGTTGAAGAGGGAGGTCACCATGAGCAGTTCTTC | CSVEEGGHHEQFF
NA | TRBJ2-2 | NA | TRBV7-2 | TGTGCCAGCAGCCAGTACCCGTCAATGTATGCCGGGGAGCTGTTTTTT | CASSQYPSMYAGELFF
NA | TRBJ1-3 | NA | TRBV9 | TGTGCCAGCAGCGTAGAGTACAGGGCCCACTCTGGAAACACCATATATTTT | CASSVEYRAHSGNTIYF
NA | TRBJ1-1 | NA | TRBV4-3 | TGCGCCAGCAGCCAAGCGTGGGCTAACACTGAAGCTTTCTTT | CASSQAWANTEAFF
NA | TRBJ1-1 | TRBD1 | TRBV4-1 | TGCGCCAGCAGCCAAGAGGGATACAGGGGTAACACTGAAGCTTTCTTT | CASSQEGYRGNTEAFF
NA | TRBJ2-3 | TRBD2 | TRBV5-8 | TGTGCCAGCAGCTTGGCGGACGGGGCGGGAGGCCTCACAGATACGCAGTATTTT | CASSLADGAGGLTDTQYF
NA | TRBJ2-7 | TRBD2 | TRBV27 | TGTGCCAGCAGTTTATCCCCTAGCGGGAGCAGGGGCTACGAGCAGTACTTC | CASSLSPSGSRGYEQYF
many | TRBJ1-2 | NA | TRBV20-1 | TGCAGTGCTAGCCAGGCTGGCTACACCTTC | CSASQAGYTF
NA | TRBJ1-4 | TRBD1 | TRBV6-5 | TGTGCCAGCCAACAGGGGGCAGCTTCGAAAAAACTGTTTTTT | CASQQGAASKKLFF
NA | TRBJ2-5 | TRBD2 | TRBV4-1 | TGCGCCAGCAGCCAAGAGGCGGGAGCCGGTAGAGTACGAGAGACCCAGTACTTC | CASSQEAGAGRVRETQYF
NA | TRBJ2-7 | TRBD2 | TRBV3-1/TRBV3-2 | TGTGCCAGCAGCCTCGGACTAGCCCCCTTTAACGAGCAGTACTTC | CASSLGLAPFNEQYF
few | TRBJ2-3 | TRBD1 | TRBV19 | TGTGCCTCCGGGGACAGGGGGCGCGGAGATACGCAGTATTTT | CASGDRGRGDTQYF
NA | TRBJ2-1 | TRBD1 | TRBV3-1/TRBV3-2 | TGTGCCAGCAGCCCAAGACAGGGAGCTTGGGGTGAGCAGTTCTTC | CASSPRQGAWGEQFF
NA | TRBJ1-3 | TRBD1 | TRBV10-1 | TGCGCCAGCCCAAAGGTTATCCGGGACAGGGGGAACTCTGGAAACACCATATATTTT | CASPKVIRDRGNSGNTIYF
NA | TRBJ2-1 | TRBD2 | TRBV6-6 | TGTGCCAGCACGGCGGGGGACCCCCGGGATGAGCAGTTCTTC | CASTAGDPRDEQFF
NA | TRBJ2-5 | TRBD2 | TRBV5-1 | TGCGCCAGCAGCTTATCGGGAGGGAGTGTCCAAGAGACCCAGTACTTC | CASSLSGGSVQETQYF
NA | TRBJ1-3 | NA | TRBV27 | TGTGCCAGCAGTAGTCCACAGGGACACACCATATATTTT | CASSSPQGHTIYF
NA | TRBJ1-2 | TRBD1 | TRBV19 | TGTGCCAGTAGTGCGTCCCGGGACAGGGGATCCGGCTACACCTTC | CASSASRDRGSGYTF
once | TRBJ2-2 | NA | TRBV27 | TGTGCCAGCAGTGTCTATACCGGGGAGCTGTTTTTT | CASSVYTGELFF
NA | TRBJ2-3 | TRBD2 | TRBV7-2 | TGTGCCAGCAGCTGGACCTCTAGCGGGGGGCATAGCACAGATACGCAGTATTTT | CASSWTSSGGHSTDTQYF
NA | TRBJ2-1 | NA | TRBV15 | TGTGCCACCAGCAGAGGGGCCAGCTCCTACAATGAGCAGTTCTTC | CATSRGASSYNEQFF
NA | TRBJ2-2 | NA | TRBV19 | TGTGCCAGTAGTAAAGTTGGAGTTAGTCCGAACACCGGGGAGCTGTTTTTT | CASSKVGVSPNTGELFF
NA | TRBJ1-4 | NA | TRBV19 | TGTGCCAGTAGTCCCCGAACAGCTAATGAAAAACTGTTTTTT | CASSPRTANEKLFF
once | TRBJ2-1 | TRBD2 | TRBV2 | TGTGCCAGCAGTGATTCCGGGACTAGCGGAGGCAATGAGCAGTTCTTC | CASSDSGTSGGNEQFF
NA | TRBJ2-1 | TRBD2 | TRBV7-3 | TGTGCCAGCAGCCCAACTAGCGGGAGCAATGAGCAGTTCTTC | CASSPTSGSNEQFF
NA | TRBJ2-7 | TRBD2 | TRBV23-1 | TGCGCCAGCAAACCCCCACTGACACACGGGACTAGGATTATTTACGAGCAGTACTTC | CASKPPLTHGTRIIYEQYF
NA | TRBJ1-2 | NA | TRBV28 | TGTGCCAGCAGTCAGGGTACAGCTAACTATGGCTACACCTTC | CASSQGTANYGYTF
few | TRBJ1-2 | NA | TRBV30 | TGTGCCATCAGGGAATCGCTTACTTACACCTTC | CAIRESLTYTF
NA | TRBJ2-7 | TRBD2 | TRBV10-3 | TGTGCCATCAGTGAGTCGACTAGCGGGAGGGCCTACGAGCAGTACTTC | CAISESTSGRAYEQYF
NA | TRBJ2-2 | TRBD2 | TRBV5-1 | TGCGCCAGCAGCTTTGCGGGAGAGGACACCGGGGAGCTGTTTTTT | CASSFAGEDTGELFF
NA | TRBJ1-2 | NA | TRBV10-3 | TGTGCCATCAGTGCCTACAGGGATGGCTACACCTTC | CAISAYRDGYTF
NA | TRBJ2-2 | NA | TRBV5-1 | TGCGCCAGCAGCCAAACAGGGACCGGGGAGCTGTTTTTT | CASSQTGTGELFF
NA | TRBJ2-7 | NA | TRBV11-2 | TGTGCCAGCAGCTTAGAGCGGGGACCCTACGAGCAGTACTTC | CASSLERGPYEQYF
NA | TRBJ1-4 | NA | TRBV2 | TGTGCCAGCAGTGGAACTGCCGGTAGCCCTTTTCGACTGTTTTTT | CASSGTAGSPFRLFF